One sample yielded the 27 T cell receptor beta chains listed below, sequenced in a study of shared clonotypes between healthy human individuals. As defined, naive CD8 cells were CD45RO-negative and positively selected for CCR7, with terminally differentiated effector memory CD45RA+ cells excluded. Measured with immunoSEQ multiplex PCR; TCRdb has only the in-frame clones, and not every one. The sample records more than 500,000 clones, approximately 95% being singletons. The sample taken for sequencing was naive CD8+ T cells sorted from blood. Source of these receptors: a woman aged 25 to 39 in good health.

This clone has more than one count but fewer than ten. The chain combines TRBV7-9 with TRBJ1-2; D is unclear. The V gene lost 3 bases and the J gene lost 4 bases, with 9 bases spanning the gap. The CDR3 contains 13 residues. Germline V lookup: CDR1 SEHNR, CDR2 FQNEAQ (reference sequence). CDR3 region: CASSLARIYGYTF. The CDR3 coding sequence is TGTGCCAGCAGCTTGGCACGTATCTATGGCTACACCTTC. Full variable domain (rest looked up from reference TRBV7-9 and TRBJ1-2): DTGVSQNPRHKITKRGQNVTFRCDPISEHNRLYWYRQTLGQGPEFLTYFQNEAQLEKSRLLSDRFSAERPKGSFSTLEIQRTEQGDSAMYLCASSLARIYGYTFGSGTRLTVV.

Note on this clone: This CDR3 is also generated by other DNA sequences in the sample. The chain uses TRBV28 and TRBJ1-5, with a possible D match to TRBD1 (5 bases). V was clipped by 8 bases and J by 4 bases, with 12 bases between them. CDR3 length: 13 amino acids. Germline CDR1 is MDHEN and CDR2 is SYDVKM. CDR3 protein: CASLGGGNQPQHF. CDR3 coding DNA: TGTGCCAGCCTTGGGGGAGGAAATCAGCCCCAGCATTTT.

The chain carries TRBV10-1 and TRBJ2-3; maybe TRBD2 (5 bases). This CDR3 has 15 amino acids. The germline V and J ends were trimmed by 4 bases and 2 bases, with 13 bases remaining between them. CDR1 WNHNN and CDR2 SYGVQD come from the germline V gene (reference sequence). CDR3 nucleotide sequence: TGCGCCAGCAGTGTTGAGCGGCCCTACACAGATACGCAGTATTTT. Protein: CASSVERPYTDTQYF.

The chain has TRBV27 and TRBJ2-1; 13 bases line up with TRBD2. Per germline, CDR1 MNHEY and CDR2 SMNVEV (reference sequence). V trimming: 2 bases; J trimming: 8 bases; junction bases outside the gene matches: 6. The CDR3 has 16 amino acids. CDR3 amino acids: CASSLVLAGGADEQFF. Here the CDR3 DNA reads TGTGCCAGCAGTTTAGTACTAGCGGGAGGGGCCGATGAGCAGTTCTTC.

The genes are TRBV28 and TRBJ2-7; 14 bases are shared with TRBD2. The length of the CDR3 is 17 residues. J was trimmed by 3 bases and V by 6 bases; bases with no gene match: 10. Germline V gene data show CDR1 as MDHEN and CDR2 as SYDVKM. The CDR3 spells CASSELGLAGGIYEQYF. The CDR3 bases are TGTGCCAGCAGCGAGCTCGGACTAGCGGGAGGTATCTACGAGCAGTACTTC.

This rearrangement joins TRBV27 to TRBJ1-1, with unresolved D. CDR3 length: 14 amino acids. V was pared by 2 bases and J by 1 base, with 8 bases between. Looked up from germline, CDR1 is MNHEY and CDR2 is SMNVEV (reference sequence). Here the CDR3 reads CASSLRSANTEAFF. The CDR3, as DNA: TGTGCCAGCAGTTTACGTTCTGCGAACACTGAAGCTTTCTTT.

The chain is built from TRBV10-2 and TRBJ2-7; 9 positions agree with TRBD2. Germline V CDR1 and CDR2: WSHSY, SAAADI. CDR3 length equals 16 residues. With 1 base clipped from V and 4 bases from J, the junction kept 8 bases outside the gene matches. CDR3 sequence (DNA): TGCGCCAGCAGTGAGTACGGTAGCGGGAGTCCGTACGAGCAGTACTTC. This sequence encodes CASSEYGSGSPYEQYF.

The chain uses TRBV4-1 and TRBJ2-7; D not resolved. The CDR3 sequence is 19 residues long. The V and J ends lost 1 base and 3 bases respectively, with 25 bases between them. From germline, CDR1 is MGHRA and CDR2 YSYEKL. CDR3 DNA: TGCGCCAGCAGCCAAGGGTTCGAAGGGCCCTTTACGCAATACTACGAGCAGTACTTC. It yields the protein CASSQGFEGPFTQYYEQYF.

The chain recombines TRBV11-2 with TRBJ2-7, with D unclear. V was clipped by 1 base and J by 4 bases, with 8 bases between them. The CDR3 contains 13 residues. Germline CDR1 and CDR2: SGHAT and FQNNGV. The DNA of the CDR3 is TGTGCCAGCAGCTTAGTGTCACATTACGAGCAGTACTTC. Amino acid sequence: CASSLVSHYEQYF.

This chain links TRBV19 with TRBJ1-1, with D uncertain. The germline CDR1 and CDR2 sequences are LNHDA and SQIVND (reference sequence). Trimming removed 5 bases at V and 4 bases at J, with 14 bases between. The CDR3 runs 14 residues. The CDR3 sequence is CASSLGPGPTEAFF. DNA for the CDR3: TGTGCCAGTAGTCTTGGACCTGGACCCACTGAAGCTTTCTTT.

The V and J genes are TRBV6-5 and TRBJ2-7; D gene uncertain. The length of the CDR3 is 11 residues. From germline, CDR1 is MNHEY and CDR2 SVGAGI. V lost 2 bases to trimming and J lost 9 bases, with 8 bases between them. CDR3: CASSYTGPQYF. The CDR3 DNA follows: TGTGCCAGCAGTTACACGGGCCCGCAGTACTTC.

The V call is TRBV7-9, the J call TRBJ2-1; TRBD2 might be the D (5 bases). The CDR3 has 12 residues. V lost 6 bases, J lost 5 bases, and 8 bases lay in between. Germline V gene lookup returns CDR1 SEHNR and CDR2 FQNEAQ (reference sequence). In DNA, the CDR3 is TGTGCCAGCAGTTTACTAGACAATGAGCAGTTCTTC. It is translated as CASSLLDNEQFF. Full variable domain (missing parts from reference TRBV7-9 and TRBJ2-1): DTGVSQNPRHKITKRGQNVTFRCDPISEHNRLYWYRQTLGQGPEFLTYFQNEAQLEKSRLLSDRFSAERPKGSFSTLEIQRTEQGDSAMYLCASSLLDNEQFFGPGTRLTVL.

In DNA form, the CDR3 reads TGTGCCAGCAGCGCCGACAGGGGTCATTACGAGCAGTACTTC. Protein product: CASSADRGHYEQYF. This chain links TRBV9 with TRBJ2-7; 8 nucleotides match TRBD1. The V gene's germline CDR1 is SGDLS and CDR2 YYNGEE. This CDR3 comprises 14 residues. Germline trimming cut 3 bases from V and 4 bases from J; bases unmatched to any gene: 6. Together with reference TRBV9 and TRBJ2-7, the CDR3 gives the full variable domain: DSGVTQTPKHLITATGQRVTLRCSPRSGDLSVYWYQQSLDQGLQFLIQYYNGEERAKGNILERFSAQQFPDLHSELNLSSLELGDSALYFCASSADRGHYEQYFGPGTRLTVT.

J is TRBJ2-7 and V is TRBV6-5; 8 bases match TRBD2. The CDR3 loop spans 15 amino acids. V was pared by 0 bases and J by 2 bases, with 3 bases of the junction left unmatched. Germline CDR1 MNHEY, CDR2 SVGAGI. As DNA, the CDR3 is TGTGCCAGCAGTTACTCCCCGGGACTAGCCTACGAGCAGTACTTC. Protein: CASSYSPGLAYEQYF.

This chain uses TRBV28 with TRBJ1-1, with 8 bases identical to TRBD1. The CDR3 spans 15 residues. The V gene's germline CDR1 is MDHEN and CDR2 SYDVKM. V dropped 4 bases and J dropped 4; count of bases not matched to a gene: 8. This chain's CDR3 is CASSSPYRGITEAFF. For the CDR3, the DNA is TGTGCCAGCAGTTCGCCTTACAGGGGGATCACTGAAGCTTTCTTT.

The rearrangement joins TRBV2 to TRBJ1-2; maybe TRBD1 (6 bases). This CDR3 is 15 amino acids long. Per the germline V gene, CDR1 is SNHLY and CDR2 is FYNNEI. Trimming stripped 1 base from V and 2 bases from J, with 11 bases between. The CDR3, as DNA: TGTGCCAGCAGTGAAGAGGGGGAGCCCAACTATGGCTACACCTTC. Amino acids: CASSEEGEPNYGYTF.

This rearrangement joins TRBV9 to TRBJ2-3, with D possibly matching TRBD1 (5 bases). The V end was cut by 5 bases, the J end by 5 bases, with 6 bases between. Germline loops: CDR1 SGDLS, CDR2 YYNGEE. The CDR3 sequence is 11 residues long. The CDR3 DNA reads TGTGCCAGCAGGACAGTAGATACGCAGTATTTT. It is translated as CASRTVDTQYF.

The chain recombines TRBV28 with TRBJ2-3, with 9 bases fitting TRBD2. Per germline, CDR1 MDHEN and CDR2 SYDVKM. Trimming cost V 0 bases and J 6 bases; bases outside gene matches: 7. CDR3 length: 16 amino acids. The CDR3 loop is CASSLWAGGSRDTQYF. CDR3 nucleotide sequence: TGTGCCAGCAGTTTATGGGCGGGAGGGTCGCGGGATACGCAGTATTTT.

This sequence joins TRBV19 and TRBJ2-7; D is undetermined. The CDR3 totals 14 residues. The V end was cut by 4 bases, the J end by 0 bases, with 10 bases between. Germline V CDR1 and CDR2: LNHDA, SQIVND (reference sequence). The CDR3 DNA follows: TGTGCCAGTAGTACCTCCCATGGCTCCTACGAGCAGTACTTC. This codes for CASSTSHGSYEQYF.

The V and J genes are TRBV27 and TRBJ1-4, with D hard to call. The CDR3 contains 14 residues. V dropped 6 bases and J dropped 1 base, with 9 bases sitting between them. CDR1 is MNHEY, CDR2 SMNVEV, per germline (reference sequence). CDR3: CASSSRVTNEKLFF. The CDR3 coding sequence is TGTGCCAGCAGCTCTAGGGTAACTAATGAAAAACTGTTTTTT.

The chain carries TRBV2 and TRBJ2-3; 8 bases match TRBD1. CDR3 length equals 15 residues. Looked up from germline, CDR1 is SNHLY and CDR2 is FYNNEI. Germline trimming cut 7 bases from V and 3 bases from J; bases unmatched to any gene: 9. CDR3 coding DNA: TGTGCCAGCATTATCCGGGACAGGAAAACAGATACGCAGTATTTT. Residues: CASIIRDRKTDTQYF.

CDR3 sequence: CASSFVVTGPYGYTF. The CDR3 DNA follows: TGTGCCAGCAGTTTTGTGGTTACCGGACCTTATGGCTACACCTTC. V gene TRBV28 combines with J gene TRBJ1-2; no reliable D call. This CDR3 region has 15 residues. The V end was cut by 3 bases, the J end by 5 bases, with 16 bases between. Germline lookup yields CDR1 MDHEN and CDR2 SYDVKM.

The chain couples TRBV7-9 to TRBJ2-6; D tentatively fits TRBD1 or TRBD2 (5 bases each). Trimming left V 3 bases short and J 0 bases short, with 18 bases between. The germline V gene encodes CDR1 SEHNR and CDR2 FQNEAQ (reference sequence). The CDR3 sequence is 19 residues long. The chain's CDR3 is CASSLYGARADSGANVLTF. DNA for the CDR3: TGTGCCAGCAGCTTGTATGGGGCCAGAGCGGACTCTGGGGCCAACGTCCTGACTTTC.

This clone appeared once. The V call is TRBV27, the J call TRBJ2-2; 15 bases fit TRBD2. This CDR3 spans 20 amino acids. The V segment lost 5 bases and the J segment 4 bases; nucleotides outside the gene matches: 14. Germline assignment: CDR1 MNHEY and CDR2 SMNVEV (reference sequence). The DNA of the CDR3 is TGTGCCAGCAGTCCACCAACCGGACTAGCGGGAGGGCCGGCCACCGGGGAGCTGTTTTTT. As protein: CASSPPTGLAGGPATGELFF.

The V gene is TRBV4-1, the J gene TRBJ2-7; 8 nucleotides agree with TRBD2. V trimming: 1 base; J trimming: 0 bases; junction bases outside the gene matches: 2. This CDR3 is 15 amino acids long. The germline CDR1 and CDR2 sequences are MGHRA and YSYEKL. The CDR3 DNA follows: TGCGCCAGCAGCCAAGCACTAGCGGCCTCCTACGAGCAGTACTTC. Its protein is CASSQALAASYEQYF.

This chain joins TRBV9 and TRBJ2-2; no clear D. CDR1 and CDR2 (germline): SGDLS, YYNGEE. The V gene lost 0 bases and the J gene lost 4 bases, with 4 bases spanning the gap. CDR3 size: 13 residues. In DNA, the CDR3 is TGTGCCAGCAGCGTAGGGGTCACCGGGGAGCTGTTTTTT. Amino acid sequence: CASSVGVTGELFF.

This chain joins TRBV13 and TRBJ2-5; 8 bases map to TRBD2. Germline V gene sequence: CDR1 PRHDT, CDR2 FYEKMQ (reference sequence). The V gene end was trimmed by 5 bases and the J gene end by 5 bases; junction bases not matched to a gene: 10. This CDR3 has 15 amino acids. The CDR3 DNA is TGTGCCAGCAGCCTTCCGGGACTAGATCTCGAGACCCAGTACTTC. This translates into CASSLPGLDLETQYF. Combining the CDR3 with reference TRBV13 and TRBJ2-5 gives the whole variable domain AAGVIQSPRHLIKEKRETATLKCYPIPRHDTVYWYQQGPGQDPQFLISFYEKMQSDKGSIPDRFSAQQFSDYHSELNMSSLELGDSALYFCASSLPGLDLETQYFGPGTRLLVL.